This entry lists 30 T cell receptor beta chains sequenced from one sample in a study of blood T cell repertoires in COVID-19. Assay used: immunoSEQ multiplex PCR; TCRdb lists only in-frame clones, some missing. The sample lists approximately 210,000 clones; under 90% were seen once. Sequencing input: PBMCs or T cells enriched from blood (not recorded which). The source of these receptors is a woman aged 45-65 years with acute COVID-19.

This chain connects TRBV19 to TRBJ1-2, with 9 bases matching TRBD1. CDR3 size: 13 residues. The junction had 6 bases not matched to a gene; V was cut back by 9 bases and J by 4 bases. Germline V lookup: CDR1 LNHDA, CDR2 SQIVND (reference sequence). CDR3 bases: TGTGCCAGCCGGGACAGGGTACCCTATGGCTACACCTTC. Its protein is CASRDRVPYGYTF.

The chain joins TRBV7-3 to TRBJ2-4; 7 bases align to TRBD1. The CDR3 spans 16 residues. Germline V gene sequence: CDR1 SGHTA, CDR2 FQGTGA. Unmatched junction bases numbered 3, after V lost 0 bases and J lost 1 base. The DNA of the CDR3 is TGTGCCAGCAGCTTAACAGGGGGCTCGGCCAAAAACATTCAGTACTTC. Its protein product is CASSLTGGSAKNIQYF. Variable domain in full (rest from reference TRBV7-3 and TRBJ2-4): GAGVSQTPSNKVTEKGKYVELRCDPISGHTALYWYRQSLGQGPEFLIYFQGTGAADDSGLPNDRFFAVRPEGSVSTLKIQRTERGDSAVYLCASSLTGGSAKNIQYFGAGTRLSVL.

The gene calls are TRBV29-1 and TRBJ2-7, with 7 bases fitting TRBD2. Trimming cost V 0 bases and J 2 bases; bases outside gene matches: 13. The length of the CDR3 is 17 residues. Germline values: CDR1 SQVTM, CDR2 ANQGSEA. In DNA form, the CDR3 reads TGCAGCGTTGAAGATCGGGGGGAGGGGAGACCCACCTACGAGCAGTACTTC. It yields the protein CSVEDRGEGRPTYEQYF.

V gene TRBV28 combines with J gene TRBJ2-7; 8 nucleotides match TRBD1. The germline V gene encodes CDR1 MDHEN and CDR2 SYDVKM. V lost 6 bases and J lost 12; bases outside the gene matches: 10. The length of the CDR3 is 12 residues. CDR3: CASSIGQGRPYF. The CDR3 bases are TGTGCCAGCAGCATCGGACAGGGCAGGCCGTACTTC. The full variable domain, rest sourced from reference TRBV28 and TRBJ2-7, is DVKVTQSSRYLVKRTGEKVFLECVQDMDHENMFWYRQDPGLGLRLIYFSYDVKMKEKGDIPEGYSVSREKKERFSLILESASTNQTSMYLCASSIGQGRPYFGPGTRLTVT.

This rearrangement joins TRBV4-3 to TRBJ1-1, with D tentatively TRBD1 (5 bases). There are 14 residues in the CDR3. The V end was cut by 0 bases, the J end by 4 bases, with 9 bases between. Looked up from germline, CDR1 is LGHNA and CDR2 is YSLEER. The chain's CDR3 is CASSQERGRTEAFF. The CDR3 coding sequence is TGCGCCAGCAGCCAAGAAAGGGGTCGCACTGAAGCTTTCTTT.

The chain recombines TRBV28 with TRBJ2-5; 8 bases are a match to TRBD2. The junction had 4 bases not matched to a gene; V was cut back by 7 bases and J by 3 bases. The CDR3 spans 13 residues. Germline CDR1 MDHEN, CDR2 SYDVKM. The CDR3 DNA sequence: TGTGCCAGCAATTCCGGGGGGGAAGAGACCCAGTACTTC. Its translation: CASNSGGEETQYF.

The CDR3 loop is CASSWRGRGSYEQYF. CDR3 nucleotides: TGTGCCAGCAGTTGGAGGGGGCGAGGCTCCTACGAGCAGTACTTC. This chain joins TRBV28 and TRBJ2-7; a weak D match, TRBD1 (7 bases). V was pared by 4 bases and J by 0 bases, with 13 bases between. The CDR3 is 15 amino acids. Germline V gene sequence: CDR1 MDHEN, CDR2 SYDVKM. Full variable domain (missing parts from reference TRBV28 and TRBJ2-7): DVKVTQSSRYLVKRTGEKVFLECVQDMDHENMFWYRQDPGLGLRLIYFSYDVKMKEKGDIPEGYSVSREKKERFSLILESASTNQTSMYLCASSWRGRGSYEQYFGPGTRLTVT.

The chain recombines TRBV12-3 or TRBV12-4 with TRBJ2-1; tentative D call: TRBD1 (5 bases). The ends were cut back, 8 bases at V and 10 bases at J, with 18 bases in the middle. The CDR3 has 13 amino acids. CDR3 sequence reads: CASLKGLMWEQFF. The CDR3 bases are TGTGCCAGCCTCAAGGGGCTTATGTGGGAGCAGTTCTTC.

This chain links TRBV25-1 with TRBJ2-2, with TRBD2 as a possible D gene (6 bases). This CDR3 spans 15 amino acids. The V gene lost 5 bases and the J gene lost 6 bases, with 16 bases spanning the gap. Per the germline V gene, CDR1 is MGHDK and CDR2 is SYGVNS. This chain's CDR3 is CASSYTSSSSGELFF. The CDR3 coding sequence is TGTGCCAGCAGTTATACTAGCTCTTCCTCCGGGGAGCTGTTTTTT.

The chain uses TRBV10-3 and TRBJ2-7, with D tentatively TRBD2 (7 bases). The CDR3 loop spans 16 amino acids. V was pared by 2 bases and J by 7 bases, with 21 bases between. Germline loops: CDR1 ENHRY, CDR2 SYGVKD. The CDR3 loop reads CAISEGGAGLGWEQYF. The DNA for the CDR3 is TGTGCCATCAGTGAGGGGGGGGCTGGGCTAGGATGGGAGCAGTACTTC.

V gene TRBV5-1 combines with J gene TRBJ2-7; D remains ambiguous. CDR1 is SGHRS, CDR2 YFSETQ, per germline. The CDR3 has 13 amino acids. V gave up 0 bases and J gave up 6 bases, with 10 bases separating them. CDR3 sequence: CASSLAYLSEQYF. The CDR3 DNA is TGCGCCAGCAGCTTGGCCTATCTTAGCGAGCAGTACTTC.

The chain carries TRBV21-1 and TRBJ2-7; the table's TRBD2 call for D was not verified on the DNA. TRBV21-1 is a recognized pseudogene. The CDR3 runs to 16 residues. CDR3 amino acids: CASRKLSPRARYEQYF. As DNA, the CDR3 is TGTGCCAGCAGGAAGCTCAGTCCGAGAGCGCGCTACGAGCAGTACTTC.

In DNA, the CDR3 is TGTGCCAGCAGTTCCGGGACAGGCTACGAGCAGTACTTC. It specifies CASSSGTGYEQYF. This chain uses TRBV12-3 or TRBV12-4 with TRBJ2-7; TRBD1 aligns across 8 bases. J was trimmed by 3 bases and V by 4 bases; bases with no gene match: 2. This CDR3 has 13 amino acids.

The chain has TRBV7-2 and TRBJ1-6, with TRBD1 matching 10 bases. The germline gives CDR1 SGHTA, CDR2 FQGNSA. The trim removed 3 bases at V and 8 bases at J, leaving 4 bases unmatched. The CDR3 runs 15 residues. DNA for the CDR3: TGTGCCAGCAGCTTCGGGACAGGGGAATATTCACCCCTCCACTTT. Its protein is CASSFGTGEYSPLHF.

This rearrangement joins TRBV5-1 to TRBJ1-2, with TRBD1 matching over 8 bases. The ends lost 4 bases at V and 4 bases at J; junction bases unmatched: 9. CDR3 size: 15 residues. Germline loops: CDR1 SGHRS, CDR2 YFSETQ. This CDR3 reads CASSPDPGGPYGYTF. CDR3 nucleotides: TGCGCCAGCAGCCCCGACCCAGGGGGCCCCTATGGCTACACCTTC.

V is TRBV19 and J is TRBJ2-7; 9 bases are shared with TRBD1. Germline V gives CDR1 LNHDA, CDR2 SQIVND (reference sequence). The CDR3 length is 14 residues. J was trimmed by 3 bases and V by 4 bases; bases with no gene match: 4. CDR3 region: CASSTPGQGYEQYF. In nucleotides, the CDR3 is TGTGCCAGTAGTACGCCGGGACAGGGCTACGAGCAGTACTTC.

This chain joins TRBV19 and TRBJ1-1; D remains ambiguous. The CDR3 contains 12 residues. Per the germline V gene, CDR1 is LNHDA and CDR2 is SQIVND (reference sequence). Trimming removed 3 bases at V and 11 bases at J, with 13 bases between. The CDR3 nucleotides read TGTGCCAGTAGTATGGTTCCGGGTTTTGCTTTCTTT. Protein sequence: CASSMVPGFAFF.

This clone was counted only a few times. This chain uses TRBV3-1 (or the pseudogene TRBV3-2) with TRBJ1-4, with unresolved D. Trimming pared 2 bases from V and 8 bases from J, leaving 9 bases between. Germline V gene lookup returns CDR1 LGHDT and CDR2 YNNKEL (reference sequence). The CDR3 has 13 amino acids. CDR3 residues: CASSQPAREKLFF. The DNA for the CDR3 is TGTGCCAGCAGCCAACCAGCTAGGGAAAAACTGTTTTTT.

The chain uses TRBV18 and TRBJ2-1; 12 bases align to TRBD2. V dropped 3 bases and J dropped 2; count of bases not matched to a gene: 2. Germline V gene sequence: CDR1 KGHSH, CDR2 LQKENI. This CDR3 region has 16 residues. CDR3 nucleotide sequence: TGTGCCAGCTCACCCCGACTAGCGGGGGCCTACAATGAGCAGTTCTTC. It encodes CASSPRLAGAYNEQFF.

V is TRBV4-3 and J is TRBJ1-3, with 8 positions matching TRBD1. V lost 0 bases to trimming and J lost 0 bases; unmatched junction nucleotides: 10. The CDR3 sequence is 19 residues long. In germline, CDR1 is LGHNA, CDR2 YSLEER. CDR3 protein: CASSQDTSGQAISGNTIYF. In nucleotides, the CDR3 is TGCGCCAGCAGCCAAGACACCTCGGGACAGGCGATCTCTGGAAACACCATATATTTT.

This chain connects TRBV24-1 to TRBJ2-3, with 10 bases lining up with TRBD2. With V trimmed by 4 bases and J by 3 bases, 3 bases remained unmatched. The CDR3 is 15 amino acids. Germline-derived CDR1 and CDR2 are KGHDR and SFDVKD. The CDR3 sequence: CATSEVTSGTDTQYF. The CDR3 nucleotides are TGTGCCACCAGTGAAGTGACTAGCGGGACAGATACGCAGTATTTT.

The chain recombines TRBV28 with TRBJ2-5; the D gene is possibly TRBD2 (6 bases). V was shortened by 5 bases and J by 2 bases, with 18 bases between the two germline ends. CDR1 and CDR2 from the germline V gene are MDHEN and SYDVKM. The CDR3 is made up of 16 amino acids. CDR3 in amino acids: CASSPLAFQPQETQYF. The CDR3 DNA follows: TGTGCCAGCAGTCCACTAGCTTTTCAGCCTCAAGAGACCCAGTACTTC.

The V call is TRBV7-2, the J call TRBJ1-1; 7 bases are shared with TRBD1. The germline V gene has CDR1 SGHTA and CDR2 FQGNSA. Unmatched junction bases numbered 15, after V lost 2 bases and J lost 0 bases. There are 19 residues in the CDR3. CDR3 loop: CASSLRASGSTGMNTEAFF. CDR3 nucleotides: TGTGCCAGCAGCTTAAGAGCTTCGGGATCGACAGGGATGAACACTGAAGCTTTCTTT.

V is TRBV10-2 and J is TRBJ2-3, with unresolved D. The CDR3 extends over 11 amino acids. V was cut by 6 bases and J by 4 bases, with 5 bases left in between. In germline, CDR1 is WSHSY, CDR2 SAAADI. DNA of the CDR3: TGCGCCAGCAGGGCGGCAGATACGCAGTATTTT. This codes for CASRAADTQYF.

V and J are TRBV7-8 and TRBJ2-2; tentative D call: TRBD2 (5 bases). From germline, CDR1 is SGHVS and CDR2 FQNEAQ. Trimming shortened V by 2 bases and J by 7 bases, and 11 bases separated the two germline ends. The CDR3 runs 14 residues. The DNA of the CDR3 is TGTGCCAGCAGCTTAAGATCGGGGATCGGGGAGCTGTTTTTT. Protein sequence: CASSLRSGIGELFF.

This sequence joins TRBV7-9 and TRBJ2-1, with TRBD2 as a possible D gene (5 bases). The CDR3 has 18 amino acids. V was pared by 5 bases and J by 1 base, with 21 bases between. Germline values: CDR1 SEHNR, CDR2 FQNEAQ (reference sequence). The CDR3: CASSPRPGLKLSYNEQFF. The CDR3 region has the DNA TGTGCCAGCAGCCCCCGCCCCGGACTGAAACTTTCCTACAATGAGCAGTTCTTC. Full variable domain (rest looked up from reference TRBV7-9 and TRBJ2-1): DTGVSQNPRHKITKRGQNVTFRCDPISEHNRLYWYRQTLGQGPEFLTYFQNEAQLEKSRLLSDRFSAERPKGSFSTLEIQRTEQGDSAMYLCASSPRPGLKLSYNEQFFGPGTRLTVL.

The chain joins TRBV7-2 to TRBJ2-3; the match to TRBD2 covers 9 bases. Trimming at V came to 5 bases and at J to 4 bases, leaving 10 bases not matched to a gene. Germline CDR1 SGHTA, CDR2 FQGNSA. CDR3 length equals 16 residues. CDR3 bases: TGTGCCAGCAGCCCTCAGGGCGGGGGGGTCCCAGATACGCAGTATTTT. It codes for CASSPQGGGVPDTQYF.

CDR3 region: CASRWASGTEAFF. In DNA form, the CDR3 reads TGTGCCAGCAGATGGGCCTCGGGGACTGAAGCTTTCTTT. The chain links TRBV6-5 to TRBJ1-1; no reliable D call. CDR3 length: 13 amino acids. Trimming shortened V by 6 bases and J by 5 bases, and 13 bases separated the two germline ends. Germline CDR1 MNHEY, CDR2 SVGAGI.

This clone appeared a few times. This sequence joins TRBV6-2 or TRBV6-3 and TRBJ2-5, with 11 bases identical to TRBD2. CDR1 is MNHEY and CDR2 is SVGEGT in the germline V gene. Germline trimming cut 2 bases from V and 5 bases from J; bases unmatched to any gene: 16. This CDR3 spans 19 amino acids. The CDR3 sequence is CASSYPRRGSGGAEETQYF. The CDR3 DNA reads TGTGCCAGCAGTTACCCTCGGAGGGGTAGCGGGGGGGCTGAGGAGACCCAGTACTTC.

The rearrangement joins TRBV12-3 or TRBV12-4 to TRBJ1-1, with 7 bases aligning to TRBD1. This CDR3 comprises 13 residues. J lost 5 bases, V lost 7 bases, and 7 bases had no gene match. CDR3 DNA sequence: TGTGCCAGCACCCGCAGGGGGTCTACTGAAGCTTTCTTT. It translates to CASTRRGSTEAFF.